Listed below are T cell receptor beta chains from one sample, sequenced in a study of cytomegalovirus exposure and HLA in healthy donors. The repertoire was sequenced with immunoSEQ multiplex PCR; TCRdb's copy has only in-frame clones and lacks some. The table has about 160,000 clones, roughly four fifths seen once. The material sequenced was PBMCs. These receptors all come from a man in his forties in good health and CMV-seronegative. The CDR3 runs from the conserved cysteine through the conserved F or W. The D gene is left open where the match is weak. Part of the rows lack a size; the others show once, few, many or a class for expanded clones.

abundance: .
j_gene: TRBJ2-1
v_gene: TRBV7-9
d_gene: TRBD2
CDR3nt: TGTGCCAGCAGTCACCCAGCCACTAGCGGGGGGACCCAAGTCGGTGAGCAGTTCTTC
CDR3aa: CASSHPATSGGTQVGEQFF

abundance: .
j_gene: TRBJ2-7
v_gene: TRBV7-9
d_gene: TRBD1
CDR3nt: TGTGCCAGCAGCTTCCCGGGACAGGGAAGCTACGAGCAGTACTTC
CDR3aa: CASSFPGQGSYEQYF

abundance: .
j_gene: TRBJ2-7
v_gene: TRBV6-1
d_gene: TRBD1
CDR3nt: TGTGCCAGCAGGGGACAGGGGGAGTACGAGCAGTACTTC
CDR3aa: CASRGQGEYEQYF

abundance: .
j_gene: TRBJ2-2
v_gene: TRBV19
d_gene: .
CDR3nt: TGTGCCAGTAGTATAGGACCGTTCGGGGTCACCGGGGAGCTGTTTTTT
CDR3aa: CASSIGPFGVTGELFF

abundance: few
j_gene: TRBJ2-3
v_gene: TRBV6-4
d_gene: .
CDR3nt: TGTGCCAGCAGTGTAGGCGGGGGCACAGATACGCAGTATTTT
CDR3aa: CASSVGGGTDTQYF

abundance: .
j_gene: TRBJ1-6
v_gene: TRBV5-1
d_gene: .
CDR3nt: TGCGCCAGCAGCTTCGACGGGTATTCACCCCTCCACTTT
CDR3aa: CASSFDGYSPLHF

abundance: .
j_gene: TRBJ2-7
v_gene: TRBV7-3
d_gene: .
CDR3nt: TGTGCCAGCAGCTTAAGCCCCAGCTACGAGCAGTACTTC
CDR3aa: CASSLSPSYEQYF

abundance: .
j_gene: TRBJ2-3
v_gene: TRBV6-5
d_gene: TRBD1
CDR3nt: TGTGCCAGCAGGCTAGCCCAGGGGGCAACAGATACGCAGTATTTT
CDR3aa: CASRLAQGATDTQYF

abundance: .
j_gene: TRBJ1-4
v_gene: TRBV4-3
d_gene: .
CDR3nt: TGCGCCAGCAGCCAATACCGGGACACCCGTGAAAAACTGTTTTTT
CDR3aa: CASSQYRDTREKLFF

abundance: .
j_gene: TRBJ2-1
v_gene: TRBV30
d_gene: TRBD2
CDR3nt: TGTGCCTGGAGGCCGACTAGCAGGAATGAGCAGTTCTTC
CDR3aa: CAWRPTSRNEQFF

abundance: .
j_gene: TRBJ2-7
v_gene: TRBV27
d_gene: .
CDR3nt: TGTGCCAGCAGCCCCCTGGAGGGGATAGTCTACGAGCAGTACTTC
CDR3aa: CASSPLEGIVYEQYF

abundance: .
j_gene: TRBJ2-1
v_gene: TRBV2
d_gene: .
CDR3nt: TGTGCCAGCAGTGCGGGTACGGACTACAATGAGCAGTTCTTC
CDR3aa: CASSAGTDYNEQFF

abundance: .
j_gene: TRBJ2-7
v_gene: TRBV6-1
d_gene: TRBD1
CDR3nt: TGTGCCAGCAGCCTTGAGACAGGGGGCCCCTACGAGCAGTACTTC
CDR3aa: CASSLETGGPYEQYF

abundance: .
j_gene: TRBJ1-3
v_gene: TRBV10-1
d_gene: .
CDR3nt: TGCGCCAGCAGTGAGTTGGGGCCATGCATTAACTCTGGAAACACCATATATTTT
CDR3aa: CASSELGPCINSGNTIYF